This TCR beta chain was observed in a study of T cell responses to AZD1222 COVID-19 vaccine. Sequencing used immunoSEQ multiplex PCR; TCRdb keeps in-frame clones, though not all of them. The table shows over 85,000 clones, with approximately 85% occurring only once. Overall study results and limits: Seropositive AZD1222 recipients at baseline numbered only 6 or 7.

The germline CDR1 and CDR2 sequences are MDHEN and SYDVKM. Between the trimmed V and J ends, which lost 6 bases and 6 bases, there was a span of 9 bases. The CDR3 totals 12 residues. Points on this clone: Its target is not known.

This sequence originates from an adult in good health. The source was peripheral blood, collected on day 0 of AZD1222 vaccination. The V call is TRBV28, the J call TRBJ1-5; no reliable D call. The CDR3 spells CASSDGIQPQHF. Written as DNA, the CDR3 is TGTGCCAGCAGCGACGGTATTCAGCCCCAGCATTTT.